This T cell receptor (beta chain) appears in the sequencing data of a study of cytomegalovirus exposure and HLA in healthy donors (dated by TCRdb to between 2016 and 2019). The study in broad terms: An earlier analysis of some 600 of the donors reported approximately 300 Gb of sequence data and 95 million to 130 million unique TCR beta sequences obtained from roughly 180 million T cells. Approximately 300 gigabases of sequencing data and tens of millions of unique TCR sequences made up an early release that covered 500 to 650 HLA-typed donors. Of the 300 to 450 genotyped donors, 75% to 85% were placed in the genetic ancestry cluster associated with self-reported Caucasian donors. The study aimed to test whether cataloging public T cell receptors could reveal signatures of past pathogen exposure. The T cell repertoires of 666 subjects were profiled by immunosequencing and related to cytomegalovirus serostatus. Besides the first cohort of roughly 660 subjects, a separate validation cohort made up of 90 to 150 different subjects was used. To predict cytomegalovirus infection status, the study brought together high-throughput TCR immunosequencing, statistical association of individual TCRs with disease status, and machine learning. A later analysis re-analyzed previously published TCR beta repertoires from hundreds of donors and added high-resolution HLA genotyping to study TCR occurrence patterns. Rather than drawing on any new phenotypic data, the later analysis identified candidate immune exposures from TCR beta sequences and the way those sequences occurred across donors. An earlier analysis of 587 of the donors used high-throughput TCR beta sequencing to judge whether each TCR beta V gene segment behaved as functional or pseudogenic. Alongside the repertoire data, information on donor age, sex, ethnicity and CMV serostatus was compiled. A later genetic analysis took genome-wide SNP genotypes for about 55% of the roughly 670 donors and used that subset as a discovery cohort. Every repertoire in the discovery cohort had been generated on one and the same sequencing platform. Class I and class II HLA loci were covered by the typing at four-digit resolution. Typing coverage varied by locus: about 620-640 donors for A, B, C, DRB1 and DQB1; roughly 500 for DQA1; 606 for DPA1; under 490 for DPB1. Five DR-DQ haplotypes were handled as single units for association and clustering, since linkage in the cohort was strong. Among several hundred genotyped donors of the cohort, an average of about 220,000 unique TCR beta nucleotide sequences was sequenced per donor, of which approximately 18% were non-productive.

The library was prepared using the immunoSEQ multiplex PCR assay. For the multiplex PCR, a mixture combining 60 forward primers for TCR Vbeta segments and 13 reverse primers for TCR Jbeta segments was used. A multiplex PCR assay on genomic DNA amplified the CDR3 region of rearranged TCR beta genes. The amplified TCR beta libraries were sequenced on the Illumina HiSeq System as 87-base-pair reads. On the authors' methods: A later analysis counted about 80 million unique TCR beta chains across the 640 or so repertoires, and roughly 11 million of these chains were shared by at least two donors. To remove PCR and sequencing errors, raw reads were error-corrected and collapsed into unique sequences using a nearest-neighbor algorithm that merged closely related sequences. CDR3 sequences were aligned to IMGT reference sequences to assign V, D and J gene segments. For a sequence to be retained, a match of at least six nucleotides to both a V gene segment and a J gene segment was required. A rearrangement was called productive if the CDR3 had no stop codons and remained in frame with V and J, and every other rearrangement was called non-productive. CDR3 was defined according to IMGT convention as the region running from the second conserved V-encoded cysteine to the conserved J-encoded phenylalanine. Sequences without an unambiguous match to a single V gene segment were excluded from the earlier analysis of a few hundred of the donors. An earlier analysis of fewer than 650 of the donors classified V segments as functional when productive rearrangements were above 56.7% and as segregating when the standard deviation between donors was above 5%. A statistical classification framework was developed to diagnose cytomegalovirus status using the catalog of TCR beta chain sequences. V and J gene assignment, in a later analysis, came from comparing TCR nucleotide sequences with IMGT/GENE-DB human TR gene sequences. Using the TCRdist pipeline, a later analysis assigned CDR3 sequences along with most-parsimonious VDJ recombination scenarios. In a later analysis, each TCR beta chain was defined by its CDR3 amino acid sequence together with its V-gene family, and reads lacking a unique V-gene family were excluded. To address suspected cross-contamination and a sequencing artifact, a later analysis removed roughly 640 highly shared, low-generation-probability nucleotide sequences. A later analysis calculated a clonal expansion index for each public chain from normalized within-repertoire ranks of inferred template counts. In a later analysis, generation probabilities were computed with a VDJ recombination model fitted to out-of-frame rearrangements, and the resulting probabilities were checked against IGoR. Hypergeometric tests were used in a later analysis to score TCR-TCR, TCR-HLA and TCR-CMV co-occurrence, with a repertoire-size bias correction applied to the TCR pairs. A later analysis estimated false discovery rates by permuting HLA or CMV assignments 20 times. In a later analysis, co-occurring TCRs were grouped using DBSCAN, with TCRdist sequence similarity added in when clustering inside HLA-allele-positive subsets. For co-occurrence clustering, repertoires with fewer than 30,000 or more than 120,000 public chains were excluded, along with five repertoires with anomalous nucleotide sharing. Not all clones reach the TCRdb copy of this immuneACCESS table, which keeps in-frame sequences only. Checked studies attribute under half of the gap to unresolved V genes and leave the rest unexplained. V and J calls and clone size are given by that table; D and trimming were obtained from the DNA. The sample data list under 200,000 clones, and approximately 80% of these were observed just once. The ten largest clonotypes hold 2% to 3% of the sample.

To note about this clone: Its antigen is not yet known. No much larger clone is present one base from it, and per-base qualities are unavailable.

The cohort consisted of hundreds of healthy bone marrow donors. At the time of sampling, every cohort member was nominally healthy, though immune exposures that went unrecorded were likely present. The donor tested CMV seropositive and was one of the 289 seropositive cohort members. A peripheral blood sample was provided by each donor, and peripheral blood mononuclear cells were used for TCR beta sequencing. Genomic DNA was extracted from the blood cell samples with the Qiagen DNeasy Blood Extraction Kit. From its cysteine to its phenylalanine, the CDR3 spans 15 amino acids. Only the CDR3 part of the read is kept: 45 bases, read in frame from the first base. The germline V gene gives CDR1 as SGHTA and CDR2 as FQGNSA. Trimmed from V: 5 bases; trimmed from J: 6 bases; junction bases lacking a gene match: 5. Here is what the overall study found, with its caveats: The authors suggested that the approach could potentially be extended to other disease states and immunological phenotypes. The presence/absence analyses assumed that sequencing depth was roughly uniform across donors, and that assumption may not be true. A later genetic analysis associated a missense DCLRE1C variant with V-gene and J-gene trimming of TCR beta chains, and an independent cohort replicated the association. Three of the identified cytomegalovirus-associated TCR beta chains were confirmed in vitro to be specific for cytomegalovirus antigens. In a later genetic analysis, fewer N-insertions in productive TCRs were reported among donors in an Asian-associated ancestry cluster than the roughly 710-donor mean. According to a later analysis, parvovirus B19, influenza, CMV and Epstein-Barr virus appeared linked to several top co-occurrence clusters. Immune exposure information for the cohort was limited to CMV serostatus. Linkage disequilibrium might explain the correlated functional status among segregating V segments, but an unknown experimental factor could not be ruled out. The 87-base-pair reads could not distinguish some IMGT-functional V segments, including TRBV6-2 and TRBV6-3, so those segments were excluded. A later analysis associated some 17,000 TCR beta sequences with specific HLA alleles at a false discovery rate of 0.05. Most TCR sequences were observed very rarely across donors, whereas some public TCRs were present in many individuals. A further reported finding was that TCR beta sequences accurately predicted the HLA-A and HLA-B alleles for most subjects in the first cohort. In a later analysis, HLA-associated TCR beta chains showed more clonal expansion and lower generation probabilities than non-associated chains that were equally common. A later analysis found that most CMV-associated TCR beta chains appeared HLA-restricted, with HLA associations seemingly driven largely by CMV exposure. Because counts were too low, more than 15 rarely observed V segments, including chromosome 9 orphons, were excluded from the earlier analysis of 587 of the donors. In an earlier analysis of roughly 500 of the donors, most TCR beta V segments appeared in productive rearrangements about 90% or about 30% of the time, broadly matching IMGT annotations. In the study, around 150 TCR beta chains were listed as associated with cytomegalovirus. A cluster of highly shared sequence variants was judged likely to be a technical artifact of the sequencing pipeline. The classifier was reported to diagnose cytomegalovirus status with high specificity and sensitivity in both the original cohort and the validation cohort. Strong co-occurrence of HLA alleles, especially DR and DQ, made assigning TCR associations to individual alleles difficult. A later analysis found that TCR association rates varied across HLA loci, with DRB1 alleles showing the most associated TCRs and HLA-C alleles the fewest. Because HLA typing was unavailable for some donors at each locus, only the typed subset was used in association tests. Only TCR beta chains were sequenced in this cohort, and the absence of alpha or paired-chain data limited detectable features.

Recombination linked TRBV7-2 to TRBJ2-1; 12 nucleotides in the junction match TRBD2. Sequencing used PBMCs. The sequence was collected from a middle-aged woman in good health and CMV-seropositive. The nucleotide sequence is TGTGCCAGCAGCACTTCTAGCGGGGGGGCCAATGAGCAGTTCTTC. This gives the protein CASSTSSGGANEQFF.